This is a list of T cell receptor beta chains from one sample in a study of T cell repertoires in cytomegalovirus infection. TCRdb used MiXCR to reprocess the reads, holding one entry per CDR3 protein. The sample holds hundreds of thousands of distinct CDR3 sequences; approximately 42% are singletons and the top ten take roughly two fifths. No cognate antigen is known for these TCRs. The sequences come from cultured PBMCs, collected from culture after CMV antigen stimulation. These receptors were taken from a human donor in good health (CMV status not recorded). Some clones in this sample may be carry-over from other donors' samples. Each CDR3 is given with its conserved first and last residue. A D gene is named only where the DNA matches it firmly. Expanded clones get a size class; other rows say once, few or many, or leave the size out.

j_call clone_size v_call d_call cdr3_aa cdr3_nt
TRBJ1-6 few TRBV7-6 NA CASSRTDYNSPLHF TGTGCCAGCAGCAGGACGGACTATAATTCACCCCTCCACTTT
TRBJ2-1 NA TRBV11-2 TRBD2 CASSTSGGAFHEQFF TGTGCCAGCAGCACTAGCGGGGGGGCCTTCCACGAGCAGTTCTTC
TRBJ2-2 NA TRBV7-8 NA CASSPWLGGPAGELFF TGTGCCAGCAGCCCTTGGTTGGGCGGTCCGGCCGGGGAGCTGTTTTTT
TRBJ1-2 NA TRBV7-6 NA CASSLAEGYTF TGTGCCAGCAGCTTAGCTGAGGGCTACACCTTC
TRBJ2-3 NA TRBV7-9 NA CASSRTRLTDTQYF TGTGCCAGCAGCCGAACTAGACTCACAGATACGCAGTATTTT
TRBJ2-3 few TRBV4-1 TRBD2 CASSQQLAGGTDTQYF TGCGCCAGCAGCCAACAACTAGCGGGGGGCACAGATACGCAGTATTTT
TRBJ2-3 NA TRBV7-2 TRBD2 CASSLVGLAGSGTQYF TGTGCCAGCAGCTTAGTCGGGCTAGCGGGGAGTGGTACGCAGTATTTT
TRBJ2-7 NA TRBV7-6 TRBD1 CASSLGSGQGQEQYF TGTGCCAGCAGCTTAGGGTCGGGACAGGGTCAAGAGCAGTACTTC
TRBJ1-6 NA TRBV7-2 NA CASSPGTYSPLHF TGTGCCAGCAGTCCCGGGACTTATTCACCCCTCCACTTT
TRBJ2-7 NA TRBV7-9 NA CASSLAGRPEQYF TGTGCCAGCAGCTTAGCGGGGCGCCCCGAGCAGTACTTC
TRBJ1-5 few TRBV7-2 NA CASRLSAGPNQPQHF TGTGCCAGCAGACTCTCGGCAGGACCCAATCAGCCCCAGCATTTT
TRBJ1-2 NA TRBV7-4 TRBD1 CASSQDRGGYTF TGTGCCAGCAGCCAGGACAGGGGAGGCTACACCTTC
TRBJ2-3 NA TRBV7-9 NA CASEVRIRIGDADTQYF TGTGCCAGCGAGGTTAGAATCCGTATCGGGGATGCAGATACGCAGTATTTT
TRBJ2-7 NA TRBV18 NA CASSPRTQSYEQYF TGTGCCAGCTCACCTCGGACCCAAAGCTACGAGCAGTACTTC
TRBJ1-1 NA TRBV7-2 TRBD1 CASSYLFRGRFEAFF TGTGCCAGCAGCTACCTATTCAGGGGGCGATTTGAAGCTTTCTTT
TRBJ2-1 many TRBV7-2 NA CASSLRGTSFNEQFF TGTGCCAGCAGCTTAAGGGGGACATCCTTCAATGAGCAGTTCTTC
TRBJ1-2 few TRBV6-1 NA CASTGTTNYGYTF TGTGCCAGCACAGGGACCACTAACTATGGCTACACCTTC
TRBJ1-2 NA TRBV12-3/TRBV12-4 NA CASSLGHGYTF TGTGCCAGCAGTTTAGGCCATGGCTACACCTTC
TRBJ1-5 NA TRBV7-6 NA CASSLYAGYSNQPQHF TGTGCCAGCAGCTTATACGCGGGATATAGCAATCAGCCCCAGCATTTT
TRBJ2-3 NA TRBV27 TRBD2 CASSRPPMAVAGGNTQYF TGTGCCAGCAGTCGCCCCCCAATGGCGGTAGCGGGAGGGAATACGCAGTATTTT
TRBJ1-4 few TRBV2 TRBD1 CASGAATGSEKLFF TGTGCCAGCGGCGCGGCGACAGGGTCTGAAAAACTGTTTTTT
TRBJ2-5 few TRBV4-1 NA CASSQVWSETQYF TGCGCCAGCAGCCAAGTTTGGTCAGAGACCCAGTACTTC
TRBJ1-1 NA TRBV20-1 NA CSAREPKNTEAFF TGCAGTGCTAGAGAGCCCAAGAACACTGAAGCTTTCTTT
TRBJ2-3 NA TRBV7-2 TRBD2 CASSRLAGRTDTQYF TGTGCCAGCAGCCGACTAGCGGGGCGCACAGATACGCAGTATTTT
TRBJ2-3 once TRBV7-8 NA CASSSSRVLTDTQYF TGTGCCAGCAGCTCATCCAGGGTACTTACAGATACGCAGTATTTT
TRBJ2-5 few TRBV12-3/TRBV12-4 NA CASGEPGSAETQYF TGTGCCAGCGGTGAACCGGGATCTGCGGAGACCCAGTACTTC
TRBJ1-1 once TRBV6-8 NA CASSYSKMVGIAFF TGTGCCAGCAGTTACTCTAAGATGGTGGGGATAGCTTTCTTT
TRBJ1-2 few TRBV24-1 TRBD1 CATSDTGTVYGYTF TGTGCCACCAGTGATACCGGGACAGTCTATGGCTACACCTTC
TRBJ2-2 few TRBV6-2/TRBV6-3 TRBD1 CASFGTGIGPGELFF TGTGCCAGCTTTGGGACAGGGATAGGCCCCGGGGAGCTGTTTTTT
TRBJ2-3 once TRBV11-3 TRBD2 CASSLTSGASTDTQYF TGTGCCAGCAGCCTAACTAGCGGTGCTAGCACAGATACGCAGTATTTT
TRBJ2-3 NA TRBV19 NA CASNGSPSQGNTDTQYF TGTGCCAGTAATGGTTCCCCGAGCCAGGGGAACACAGATACGCAGTATTTT
TRBJ2-5 NA TRBV12-3/TRBV12-4 NA CATSPPMRGGVLVIGQTQYF TGTGCCACCAGTCCCCCTATGAGGGGGGGCGTTTTAGTTATAGGACAGACCCAGTACTTC
TRBJ1-3 NA TRBV5-6 NA CASSLVRGGNTIYF TGTGCCAGCAGCTTGGTGAGGGGAGGAAACACCATATATTTT
TRBJ2-7 NA TRBV6-2/TRBV6-3 TRBD1 CASSYTRTGSYEQYF TGTGCCAGCAGTTACACCCGGACAGGGAGTTACGAGCAGTACTTC
TRBJ2-2 few TRBV7-2 NA CASRRRGPNTGELFF TGTGCCAGCAGAAGGCGGGGGCCCAACACCGGGGAGCTGTTTTTT
TRBJ2-5 NA TRBV7-9 TRBD2 CASSDAGTSQETQYF TGTGCCAGCAGCGACGCCGGGACTAGCCAAGAGACCCAGTACTTC
TRBJ1-2 NA TRBV12-3/TRBV12-4 NA CASSPDSLGYTF TGTGCCAGCAGCCCGGACAGTCTTGGCTACACCTTC
TRBJ1-1 NA TRBV6-5 NA CASSRGITEAFF TGTGCCAGCAGCCGAGGGATCACTGAAGCTTTCTTT
TRBJ2-3 NA TRBV7-6 TRBD2 CASSLEGLPADTQYF TGTGCCAGCAGCTTAGAGGGACTACCCGCAGATACGCAGTATTTT
TRBJ2-2 few TRBV5-4 NA CASSLAGRADTGELFF TGTGCCAGCAGCTTGGCCGGCAGGGCGGACACCGGGGAGCTGTTTTTT
TRBJ2-1 few TRBV27 NA CASSLLGGRSYNEQFF TGTGCCAGCAGTTTATTAGGGGGGCGCTCCTACAATGAGCAGTTCTTC
TRBJ2-3 NA TRBV4-1 NA CASSQQETDTQYF TGCGCCAGCAGCCAACAAGAGACAGATACGCAGTATTTT
TRBJ2-7 few TRBV20-1 NA CSATTSGGASYEQYF TGCAGTGCTACCACCTCCGGTGGGGCCTCCTACGAGCAGTACTTC
TRBJ1-1 NA TRBV10-3 TRBD1 CAISDRGQASTEAFF TGTGCCATCAGTGACCGAGGACAGGCCTCAACTGAAGCTTTCTTT
TRBJ2-7 few TRBV20-1 NA CSASGTTAYEQYF TGCAGTGCTAGTGGCACGACGGCCTACGAGCAGTACTTC